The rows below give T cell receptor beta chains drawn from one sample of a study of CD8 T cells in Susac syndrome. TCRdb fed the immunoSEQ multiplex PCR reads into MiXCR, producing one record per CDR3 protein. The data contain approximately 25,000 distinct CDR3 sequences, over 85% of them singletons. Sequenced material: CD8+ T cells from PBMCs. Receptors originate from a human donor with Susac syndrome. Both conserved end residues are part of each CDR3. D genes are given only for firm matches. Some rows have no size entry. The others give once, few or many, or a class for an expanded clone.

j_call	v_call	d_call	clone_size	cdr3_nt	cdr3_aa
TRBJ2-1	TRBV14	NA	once	TGTGCCAGCAGCCAAGGTTGGGCACAGACTAGCTCCTACAATGAGCAGTTCTTC	CASSQGWAQTSSYNEQFF
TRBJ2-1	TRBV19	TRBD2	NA	TGTGCCAGTACCGGAGCAGGCGGGGGGGCCCTCAATGAGCAGTTCTTC	CASTGAGGGALNEQFF
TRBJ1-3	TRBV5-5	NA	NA	TGTGCCAGCAGCTTGGGAGGGTTTTCTGGAAACACCATATATTTT	CASSLGGFSGNTIYF
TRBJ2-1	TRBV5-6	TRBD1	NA	TGTGCCAGCAAGGAGGACAGGGTCAGTTACAATGAGCAGTTCTTC	CASKEDRVSYNEQFF
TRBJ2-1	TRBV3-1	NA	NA	TGTGCCAGCAGCCCGTCAGACATTTCCTACAATGAGCAGTTCTTC	CASSPSDISYNEQFF
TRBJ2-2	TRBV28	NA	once	TGTGCCAGCAGTTTTGGTGGGGACACCGGGGAGCTGTTTTTT	CASSFGGDTGELFF
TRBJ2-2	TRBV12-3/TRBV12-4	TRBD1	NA	TGTGCCAGCAGTTTTCCCCCGGGACAGGGAAGGGGAAACACCGGGGAGCTGTTTTTT	CASSFPPGQGRGNTGELFF
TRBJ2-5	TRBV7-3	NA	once	TGTGCCAGCAGCCCCCGGCCCAGAGGGGAGACCCAGTACTTC	CASSPRPRGETQYF
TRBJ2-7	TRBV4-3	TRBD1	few	TGCGCCAGCAGTTCCCCCCAGGGGGCCTACGAGCAGTACTTC	CASSSPQGAYEQYF
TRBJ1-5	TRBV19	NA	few	TGTGCCAGTAGTACAGGGGTATTCGTTCAGCCCCAGCATTTT	CASSTGVFVQPQHF
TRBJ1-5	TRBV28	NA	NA	TGTGCCAGCAGCCCCCGGCAGGGCAAGGATCAGCCCCAGCATTTT	CASSPRQGKDQPQHF
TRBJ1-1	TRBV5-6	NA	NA	TGTGCCAGCAGATCTACCAGGGGTGACACTGAAGCTTTCTTT	CASRSTRGDTEAFF
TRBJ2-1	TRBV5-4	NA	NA	TGTGCCAGCAGCTGGGGTGTAGCGTCCGCGAATGAGCAGTTCTTC	CASSWGVASANEQFF
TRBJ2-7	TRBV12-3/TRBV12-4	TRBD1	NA	TGTGCCAGCAGTTTCGACAGGGGAGACGAGCAGTACTTC	CASSFDRGDEQYF
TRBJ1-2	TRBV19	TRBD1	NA	TGTGCCAGTAGTATTTTCCTTACAGGGGGCTCTTTCGGCTACACCTTC	CASSIFLTGGSFGYTF
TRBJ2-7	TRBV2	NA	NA	TGTGCCAGCAGTGTTGGGGTTCTCTCCTACGAGCAGTACTTC	CASSVGVLSYEQYF
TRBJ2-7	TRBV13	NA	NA	TGTGCCAGCAGCTTATTGAACGAGCAGTACTTC	CASSLLNEQYF
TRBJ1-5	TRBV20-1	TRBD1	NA	TGCAGTGCGCGGGACAGCGGAAACCCCCAGCATTTT	CSARDSGNPQHF
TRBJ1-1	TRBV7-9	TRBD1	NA	TGTGCCAGCAGCCCAGGCCGGGACAGGGGCACTGAAGCTTTCTTT	CASSPGRDRGTEAFF
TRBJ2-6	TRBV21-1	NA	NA	TGTGCCAGCAGCCCCATTGAGGGGGCAAACTCTGGGGCCAACGTCCTGACTTTC	CASSPIEGANSGANVLTF
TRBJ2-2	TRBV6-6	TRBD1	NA	TGTGCCAGCAGTTACCGGACAGGGACCGGGGAGCTGTTTTTT	CASSYRTGTGELFF
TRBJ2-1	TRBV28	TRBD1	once	TGTGCCAGCAGCCCCGGGACAGGGTTCTACAATGAGCAGTTCTTC	CASSPGTGFYNEQFF
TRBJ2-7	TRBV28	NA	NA	TGTGCCAGCAGTGTACAGGGCTGGAATGACGAGCAGTACTTC	CASSVQGWNDEQYF
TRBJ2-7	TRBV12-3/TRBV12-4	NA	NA	TGTGCCAGCAGTTTCGCGGGACAGAACTACGAGCAGTACTTC	CASSFAGQNYEQYF
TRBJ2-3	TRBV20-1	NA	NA	TGCAGTGCTAGTCCCGACGTTACCGGGGCTATGCCAGATACGCAGTATTTT	CSASPDVTGAMPDTQYF
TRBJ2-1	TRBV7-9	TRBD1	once	TGTGCCAGCAGCTTAGCGTCGGTGACAGGGGAAGGCAATGAGCAGTTCTTC	CASSLASVTGEGNEQFF
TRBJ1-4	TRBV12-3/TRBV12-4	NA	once	TGTGCCAGCAAGTGGGGTACCCGGCCTGAAAAACTGTTTTTT	CASKWGTRPEKLFF
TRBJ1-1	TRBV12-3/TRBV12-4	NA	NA	TGTGCCAGCAGTTTAATCCCGAAGGCCACTGAAGCTTTCTTT	CASSLIPKATEAFF
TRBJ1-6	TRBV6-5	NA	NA	TGTGCCAGCAGTTACATGTCAGGGGAATTTGCCAATTCACCCCTCCACTTT	CASSYMSGEFANSPLHF
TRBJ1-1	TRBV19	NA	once	TGTGCCAGTAGTATTGGAGGACAGAACACTGAAGCTTTCTTT	CASSIGGQNTEAFF
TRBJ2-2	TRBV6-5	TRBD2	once	TGTGCCAGCAGTTACCGGACTAGCGGGGGTACGACCGGGGAGCTGTTTTTT	CASSYRTSGGTTGELFF
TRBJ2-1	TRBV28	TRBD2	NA	TGTGCCAGCAGTTTCCTAGCGGGGAGCTCCTACAATGAGCAGTTCTTC	CASSFLAGSSYNEQFF
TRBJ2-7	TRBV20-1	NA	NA	TGCAGTACACCGGGACACCCAAACGAGCAGTACTTC	CSTPGHPNEQYF
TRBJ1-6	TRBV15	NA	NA	TGTGCCACCAGCAGTACCATTTTAGCCGGGGAATATAATTCACCCCTCCACTTT	CATSSTILAGEYNSPLHF
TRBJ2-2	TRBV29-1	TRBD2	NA	TGCAGCGTTGAGACTAGCGGCACCGGGGAGCTGTTTTTT	CSVETSGTGELFF
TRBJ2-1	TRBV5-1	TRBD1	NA	TGCGCCAGCAGCGTAGGGACAGCAATAGAGCAGTTCTTC	CASSVGTAIEQFF
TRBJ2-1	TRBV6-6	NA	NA	TGTGCCAGCAGCCCCCACGGCGATGAGCAGTTCTTC	CASSPHGDEQFF
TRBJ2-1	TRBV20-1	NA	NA	TGCAGTGCTAACGGACTGACCTCCCCCGATGAGCAGTTCTTC	CSANGLTSPDEQFF
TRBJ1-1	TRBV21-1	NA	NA	TGTGCCAGCAGCGAACGGGACAGGGAACTTTCAAACACTGAAGCTTTCTTT	CASSERDRELSNTEAFF
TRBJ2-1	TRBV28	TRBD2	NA	TGTGCCAGTGGACTAGCGGGGGCCCGATCCTACAATGAGCAGTTCTTC	CASGLAGARSYNEQFF
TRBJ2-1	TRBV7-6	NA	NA	TGTGCCAGCAGCTTAGTTGTTTCCGGGCCAGCTAATGAGCAGTTCTTC	CASSLVVSGPANEQFF
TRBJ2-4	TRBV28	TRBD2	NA	TGTGCCAGCAGTTGGGGCGGGGGGGCCAAAAACATTCAGTACTTC	CASSWGGGAKNIQYF
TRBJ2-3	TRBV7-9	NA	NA	TGTGCCAGCAGCTCCTCCGTTGCAGATACGCAGTATTTT	CASSSSVADTQYF
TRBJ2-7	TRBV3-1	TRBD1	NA	TGTGCCAGCAGCTCGGGACAGGGGATTCACGAGCAGTACTTC	CASSSGQGIHEQYF